This T cell receptor beta chain was sequenced during a study of blood T cell repertoires in COVID-19. For the study at large: Sites across the United States, Italy and Spain contributed samples from acute and convalescent COVID-19. PBMCs, B-cell-depleted T cells, or T cells were the source of the cDNA or gDNA that made up the material.

There are 14 residues in the CDR3. Trimming removed 5 bases at V and 2 bases at J, with 12 bases between. Per the germline V gene, CDR1 is SGHTA and CDR2 is FQGNSA. Original processing methods: It was from reference gene primer amplification that nucleated cell counts were estimated. The table came from immunoSEQ multiplex PCR; TCRdb's copy has only in-frame clones and leaves some out. That table gives V, J and clone size, and the DNA gave D and trimming. The sample has a few hundred thousand clones, 70% to 90% seen once. The receptor comes from a man aged 60-69 years with acute or convalescent COVID-19. V is TRBV7-2 and J is TRBJ1-2, with D possibly TRBD1 on 5 matching bases. Sequencing used peripheral blood. Here the CDR3 reads CASSPMGGNYGYTF. The CDR3 nucleotides read TGTGCCAGCAGCCCCATGGGGGGGAACTATGGCTACACCTTC.